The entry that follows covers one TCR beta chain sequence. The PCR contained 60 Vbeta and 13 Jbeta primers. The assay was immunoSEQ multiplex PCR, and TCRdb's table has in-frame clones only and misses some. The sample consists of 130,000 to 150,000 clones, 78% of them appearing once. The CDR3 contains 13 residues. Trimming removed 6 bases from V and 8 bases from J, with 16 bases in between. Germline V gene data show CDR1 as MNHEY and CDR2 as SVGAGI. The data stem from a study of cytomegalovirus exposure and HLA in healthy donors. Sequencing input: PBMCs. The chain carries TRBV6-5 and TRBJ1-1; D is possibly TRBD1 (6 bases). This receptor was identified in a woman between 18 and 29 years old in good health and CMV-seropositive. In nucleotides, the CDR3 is TGTGCCAGCAGCACTGGGGACATTCGGGAAGCTTTCTTT. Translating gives CASSTGDIREAFF.